This T cell receptor beta chain was sequenced in a study of blood T cells in healthy people across ages. This clonotype has a handful of counts. The second PCR ran roughly 6 to 11 cycles with a sample-barcoded 5' primer and J-beta primers. TCRdb re-derived calls from the 5' RACE reads in MiXCR, one entry per CDR3 protein. Found here are some 1.1 million distinct CDR3 sequences, around two fifths of them singletons; the top ten hold around 13%. Sequenced: blood. The clonotype was recovered from a man between 18 and 29 years old in good health.

The CDR3 DNA is TGCAGCGCTCTTGACCGGCCCTACAATGAGCAGTTCTTC. This sequence encodes CSALDRPYNEQFF. This chain connects TRBV20-1 to TRBJ2-1, with D uncertain. The CDR3 sequence is 13 residues long. Germline V gene lookup returns CDR1 DFQATT and CDR2 SNEGSKA (reference sequence).